The clone carrying this T cell receptor (beta chain) was picked up a small number of times. Unfractionated whole blood was the source from which total RNA was extracted. This sample was taken from a study of human T cells and chemical hapten exposure. About the research overall: From small differences in pooled library volume came most of the variation in per-sample TCR yields.

The CDR3 covers 13 residues. V lost 0 bases, J lost 4 bases, and 5 bases lay in between. Germline V gives CDR1 SGHDN, CDR2 FVKESK. Individual cDNA molecules received unique molecular identifiers in the library. TCRdb re-called the 5' RACE reads with MiXCR, one entry per CDR3 protein. The data show 110,000 or so distinct CDR3 sequences, approximately 20% seen once. This TCR came from a human donor in good health. The chain links TRBV14 to TRBJ2-3; D unclear. CDR3 residues: CASSQDIADTQYF. CDR3 sequence (DNA): TGTGCCAGCAGCCAAGATATAGCAGATACGCAGTATTTT.